This TCR beta chain came from a study of blood T cell repertoires in COVID-19 (dated by TCRdb to the early 2020s). With respect to the entire study: The collaborator samples originated in the United States, Italy and Spain and spanned the acute and convalescent phases of COVID-19. The prospective study material was composed of cDNA or gDNA derived from T cells, B-cell-depleted T cells, or PBMCs. Deeply sampled blood TCRbeta repertoires from subjects exposed to, actively infected with, or recovered from COVID-19 were included in the dataset. The repertoires were released in a freely available public database intended as a resource for research on the immune response to SARS-CoV-2. Samples were obtained from the ongoing ImmuneRACE study (first 160 participants) and from over a thousand subjects provided by 6 global collaborators. Nearly every sample came with metadata listing a de-identified subject ID, COVID-19 status, age in years and sex. HLA class I and class II types, where available, came from metadata supplied by the sample provider rather than from assay-based typing.

The paper's findings and limits, for the study overall: The quantity of clinical and demographic metadata differed by source and by participant and was supplied without curation.

Including the terminal cysteine and phenylalanine, the CDR3 comprises 11 residues. The sequence is cut down to CDR3 DNA, 33 bases in frame from base 1. CDR1 and CDR2 are read off the germline V gene as SQVTM and ANQGSEA. Trimming costs V 3 bases and J 3 bases, and their ends lie 5 bases apart. One collaborating source in Seattle enrolled patients while the patients were actively infected and followed the patients over time throughout the course of disease. The collaborating institutions used their own protocols to collect whole blood in K2EDTA tubes. For TCRbeta analysis, collaborator samples were shipped as frozen whole blood, as isolated PBMCs, or as DNA extracted from either sample type. Of note for this clone: Its recognized antigen is unknown. Base qualities are not at hand, and no much larger clone is one base apart.

TCRbeta CDR3 regions were amplified from genomic DNA by means of the immunoSEQ Assay, a bias-controlled multiplex PCR. Processing in the source paper ran as follows. The number of nucleated cells in each sample was estimated by amplification of reference gene primers within the assay. To quantify the absolute abundance of each unique TCRbeta CDR3 rearrangement, sequence reads were collapsed and filtered. For each sample, productive Simpson clonality was calculated by taking the square root of Simpson's diversity index across productive rearrangements. TCRdb's version of the immuneACCESS table is confined to in-frame rearrangements and falls short of the full clone set. An unresolved V gene accounts for under half of the shortfall where checked; the remainder is of unknown origin. The D gene and trimming were derived from the DNA, and the V and J assignments and clone size from that table. This sample lists 70,000 or so clones; roughly 72% were detected once. Jointly, the top ten make up more than 13% of the sample.

Sequencing was carried out using peripheral blood. The rearrangement combines TRBV29-1 with TRBJ1-1; the D gene identity is not certain. The TCR sequence derives from a man in his sixties with COVID-19, enrolled during active disease. The nucleotides read TGCAGCGTTGAGGCCCACACTGAAGCTTTCTTT. Its protein is CSVEAHTEAFF.